The entry below gives a single TCR beta chain sequence along with its context. This clonotype showed up many times. The target of this receptor is not known. There are no base qualities to consult, and no much larger clone falls within one base. Libraries were built with RT-PCR. The sample was run on an Illumina HiSeq 2500. The raw public reads went through TCRdb reprocessing: fastp at Q25, MiXCR clone calling, in-frame beta chains kept. Duplicate CDR3 protein sequences are folded into a single record with the most common DNA and genes. This sample has 560,000 or so distinct CDR3 sequences in its table, and approximately 7.1% of those were observed once. The ten largest account for approximately 12% of the sample. Taken from the germline V gene, the CDR1 and CDR2 loops are SGHTS and YDEGEE. From its cysteine to its phenylalanine, the CDR3 spans 17 amino acids. Only CDR3 DNA remains: 51 bases, in frame from the first base. The junction shows trimming of 4 bases on V and 5 bases on J, and the gene matches do not reach 11 bases of it.

The data derive from a study of response to subunit inactivated influenza vaccine (dated by TCRdb to 2016 to 2019). In terms of the full investigation: To follow how T cells responded to a trivalent subunit inactivated influenza vaccine, the researchers relied on deep quantitative profiling of the T cell receptor repertoire.

Findings and caveats that apply to the study as a whole: According to the authors, only a limited number of new T cells may be recruited by each seasonal influenza vaccination.

The V and J segments used are TRBV5-8 and TRBJ2-6, and 8 bases in between align with TRBD1. The source is a man between 50 and 75 years old who received an inactivated influenza vaccine. Donor details come from another sample of the same person, matched by shared clones. The sequencing used PBMCs from blood, collected about 23 months after vaccination. The DNA reads TGTGCCAGCAGCGCGGGGACAGGTTCTGGAAGGGCCAACGTCCTGACTTTC. This yields the protein CASSAGTGSGRANVLTF.